This entry lists 32 T cell receptor beta chains sequenced from one sample in a study of response to subunit inactivated influenza vaccine listed by TCRdb under 2018. Library method: RT-PCR. Instrument on record: Illumina HiSeq 2500. TCRdb's own reprocessing of the public reads used fastp at Q25 and MiXCR and kept productive beta chains. One record per CDR3 amino acid sequence lists the most common genes and DNA. The sample contains some 500,000 distinct CDR3 sequences, about 17% of them found a single time. Of the sample, less than 4% falls within the top ten clones. This sample comprised CD4+ T cells sorted from PBMCs, obtained roughly 24 months after vaccination. The source is a man between 50 and 75 years old who received an inactivated influenza vaccine. Donor details come from another sample of the same person, matched by shared clones.

In this sample, this clonotype turned up many times. CDR3 sequence: CASTRTSGGDGEQFF. The CDR3 DNA reads TGCGCCAGCACTCGGACTAGCGGGGGGGATGGTGAGCAGTTCTTC. This chain links TRBV5-1 with TRBJ2-1, with 15 positions matching TRBD2. The CDR3 has 15 residues. J was trimmed by 9 bases and V by 6 bases; bases with no gene match: 7. The V gene's germline CDR1 is SGHRS and CDR2 YFSETQ.

In this sample, this clonotype turned up a few times. The chain recombines TRBV20-1 with TRBJ1-6; 7 positions agree with TRBD1. The CDR3 is 14 amino acids. V dropped 3 bases and J dropped 10; count of bases not matched to a gene: 9. Germline values: CDR1 DFQATT, CDR2 SNEGSKA (reference sequence). CDR3 loop: CSASATGTVSPLHF. The CDR3 bases are TGCAGTGCTAGCGCTACAGGGACAGTGTCACCCCTCCACTTT.

This clonotype showed up many times. The chain recombines TRBV7-9 with TRBJ1-4; TRBD1 might be the D (5 bases). Trimming cost V 5 bases and J 5 bases, with 12 bases left between them. Germline CDR1 reads SEHNR; CDR2 reads FQNEAQ (reference sequence). The CDR3 has 14 amino acids. Written as DNA, the CDR3 is TGTGCCAGCAGCCACCGGGACGGAAATGAAAAACTGTTTTTT. It specifies CASSHRDGNEKLFF. Full variable domain (remainder filled in from reference TRBV7-9 and TRBJ1-4): DTGVSQNPRHKITKRGQNVTFRCDPISEHNRLYWYRQTLGQGPEFLTYFQNEAQLEKSRLLSDRFSAERPKGSFSTLEIQRTEQGDSAMYLCASSHRDGNEKLFFGSGTQLSVL.

The chain carries TRBV7-9 and TRBJ2-3, with TRBD2 matching 10 bases. Germline V CDR1 and CDR2: SEHNR, FQNEAQ (reference sequence). V dropped 5 bases and J dropped 7; count of bases not matched to a gene: 12. There are 16 residues in the CDR3. The CDR3 region is CASSIRAGGSPNTQYF. CDR3 in DNA: TGTGCCAGCAGCATAAGAGCGGGAGGGTCACCGAATACGCAGTATTTT.

The CDR3 DNA reads TGTGCCAGCAGCACCTATTCTGGGGCCAACGTCCTGACTTTC. Protein sequence: CASSTYSGANVLTF. The chain couples TRBV6-2 or TRBV6-3 to TRBJ2-6; D remains ambiguous. V shed 6 bases and J shed 1 base, with 7 bases lying between them. This CDR3 comprises 14 residues. CDR1 and CDR2 (germline): MNHEY, SVGEGT.

This chain joins TRBV27 and TRBJ2-7; a possible D gene is TRBD2 (6 bases). V was shortened by 6 bases and J by 6 bases, with 12 bases between the two germline ends. CDR3 length: 12 amino acids. From germline, CDR1 is MNHEY and CDR2 SMNVEV (reference sequence). This CDR3 is CASSTVGSEQYF. CDR3 bases: TGTGCCAGCAGCACAGTCGGGAGCGAGCAGTACTTC.

This clonotype turned up a few times. The V gene is TRBV29-1, the J gene TRBJ2-5, with TRBD1 identical over 9 bases. V lost 6 bases, J lost 2 bases, and 16 bases stayed unmatched. This CDR3 has 17 amino acids. The V gene's germline CDR1 is SQVTM and CDR2 ANQGSEA. The CDR3 region is CSVPYRGRLGHQETQYF. CDR3 sequence (DNA): TGCAGCGTGCCGTACAGGGGGCGCCTCGGTCATCAAGAGACCCAGTACTTC.

This clonotype occurred a few times. A much larger clone sits a single nucleotide away, making a read error possible. This chain uses TRBV11-2 with TRBJ1-1; 8 bases align to TRBD1. Germline V gene data show CDR1 as SGHAT and CDR2 as FQNNGV. V lost 5 bases to trimming and J lost 1 base; unmatched junction nucleotides: 3. The CDR3 is made up of 14 amino acids. CDR3 region: CASSKGQGNTEAFF. The CDR3 DNA is TGTGCCAGCAGCAAAGGACAGGGGAACACTGAAGCTTTCTTT.

The chain employs TRBV11-3 and TRBJ2-3; tentatively, D is TRBD2 (5 bases). The CDR3 runs to 16 residues. Trimming left V 3 bases short and J 4 bases short, with 17 bases between. The germline gives CDR1 SGHNT, CDR2 YENEEA. In DNA form, the CDR3 reads TGTGCCAGCAGCTTCGGTGGGAGTAAAATTGCAGATACGCAGTATTTT. Its translation: CASSFGGSKIADTQYF.

V is TRBV18 and J is TRBJ2-7; possibly TRBD1 for D (5 bases). The CDR3 consists of 14 residues. Germline CDR1 and CDR2: KGHSH and LQKENI. The ends were cut back, 4 bases at V and 0 bases at J, with 10 bases in the middle. The CDR3 bases are TGTGCCAGCTCACTACGACAGAACTCCTACGAGCAGTACTTC. It translates to CASSLRQNSYEQYF.

The rearrangement joins TRBV5-1 to TRBJ2-1; D not certain. Trimming shortened V by 0 bases and J by 1 base, and 11 bases separated the two germline ends. The CDR3 sequence is 16 residues long. Germline V gives CDR1 SGHRS, CDR2 YFSETQ. CDR3 sequence: CASSLEPVVSYNEQFF. Written as DNA, the CDR3 is TGCGCCAGCAGCTTGGAGCCGGTTGTGTCCTACAATGAGCAGTTCTTC.

The chain joins TRBV18 to TRBJ1-1, with D unresolved. Trimming stripped 2 bases from V and 0 bases from J, with 13 bases between. CDR1 and CDR2 from the germline V gene are KGHSH and LQKENI. CDR3 length equals 16 residues. CDR3 coding DNA: TGTGCCAGCTCACCAAGGCAGACCTACATGAACACTGAAGCTTTCTTT. Its translation: CASSPRQTYMNTEAFF.

In this sample, this clonotype turned up once. This chain uses TRBV3-1 with TRBJ2-7; D tentatively fits TRBD1 or TRBD2 (5 bases each). CDR3 length equals 15 residues. Germline CDR1 reads LGHDT; CDR2 reads YNNKEL (reference sequence). V lost 3 bases, J lost 5 bases, and 17 bases lay in between. In DNA, the CDR3 is TGTGCCAGCAGCCAGGGGACCCCTGGGGCCCACGAGCAGTACTTC. Residues: CASSQGTPGAHEQYF.

This clonotype was seen only a few times. At one boundary the junction diverges from the germline segment, which might be a read error. The chain combines TRBV7-2 with TRBJ2-5, with 7 positions matching TRBD1. There are 16 residues in the CDR3. Germline CDR1 is SGHTA and CDR2 is FQGNSA. CDR3 DNA: TGTGCCAGCAGTTTAGTAGACAGGGTCCCGGGGGAGACCCAGTACTTC. Translated: CASSLVDRVPGETQYF.

J is TRBJ2-1 and V is TRBV19; 9 nucleotides align to TRBD2. In germline, CDR1 is LNHDA, CDR2 SQIVND (reference sequence). With V trimmed by 1 base and J by 4 bases, 2 bases remained unmatched. The CDR3 runs 15 residues. The CDR3 bases are TGTGCCAGTAGTATAGGACTAGCGGAATACAATGAGCAGTTCTTC. Its protein is CASSIGLAEYNEQFF.

The chain has TRBV7-9 and TRBJ1-1; no reliable D call. Trimming removed 0 bases from V and 5 bases from J, with 10 bases in between. CDR3 length equals 14 residues. Per the germline V gene, CDR1 is SEHNR and CDR2 is FQNEAQ (reference sequence). CDR3 region: CASSLAVAGTEAFF. Here the CDR3 DNA reads TGTGCCAGCAGCTTAGCCGTGGCTGGGACTGAAGCTTTCTTT.

This rearrangement joins TRBV28 to TRBJ2-5, with 8 positions matching TRBD1. V shed 6 bases and J 3 bases; nucleotides not matched to a gene: 9. The CDR3 consists of 15 residues. Germline V gene data show CDR1 as MDHEN and CDR2 as SYDVKM. CDR3 sequence: CASSGLMDREETQYF. The DNA of the CDR3 is TGTGCCAGCAGCGGCCTTATGGACAGGGAAGAGACCCAGTACTTC. Variable domain in full (rest from reference TRBV28 and TRBJ2-5): DVKVTQSSRYLVKRTGEKVFLECVQDMDHENMFWYRQDPGLGLRLIYFSYDVKMKEKGDIPEGYSVSREKKERFSLILESASTNQTSMYLCASSGLMDREETQYFGPGTRLLVL.

The chain uses TRBV29-1 and TRBJ2-5; D unresolved. Trimming removed 7 bases at V and 1 base at J, with 13 bases between. The CDR3 runs to 13 residues. From germline, CDR1 is SQVTM and CDR2 ANQGSEA. In DNA, the CDR3 is TGCAGCGCTGCGTCACAGTCCCAAGAGACCCAGTACTTC. This translates into CSAASQSQETQYF.

In this sample, this clonotype turned up a few times. This chain uses TRBV6-5 with TRBJ2-2; a weak D match, TRBD2 (5 bases). The CDR3 runs to 14 residues. Germline CDR1 MNHEY, CDR2 SVGAGI. Trimming pared 4 bases from V and 3 bases from J, leaving 9 bases between. The CDR3 sequence: CASSSGSYTGELFF. The CDR3 nucleotides are TGTGCCAGCAGTTCGGGGTCCTACACCGGGGAGCTGTTTTTT.

This clonotype showed up just a few times. The chain links TRBV12-3 or TRBV12-4 to TRBJ2-3, with 9 bases that match TRBD2. The V gene end was trimmed by 4 bases and the J gene end by 3 bases; junction bases not matched to a gene: 8. The CDR3 length is 16 residues. The CDR3 is CASSSSGTSRTDTQYF. The CDR3 DNA follows: TGTGCCAGCAGTTCCAGCGGGACTAGCAGAACAGATACGCAGTATTTT.

This clonotype came up a few times. The chain joins TRBV14 to TRBJ2-7; D remains unclear. The V end was cut by 0 bases, the J end by 6 bases, with 6 bases between. The CDR3 length is 12 residues. The germline V gene has CDR1 SGHDN and CDR2 FVKESK. CDR3 in DNA: TGTGCCAGCAGCCAAGATTCCCGCGAGCAGTACTTC. It yields the protein CASSQDSREQYF.

This clonotype was observed a handful of times. V is TRBV6-5 and J is TRBJ1-5; a weak D match, TRBD1 (6 bases). This CDR3 contains 15 residues. V shed 4 bases and J shed 1 base, with 11 bases lying between them. Germline CDR1 and CDR2: MNHEY and SVGAGI. The CDR3, as DNA: TGTGCCAGCAGTTTCGGACAGAACAGCAATCAGCCCCAGCATTTT. This encodes CASSFGQNSNQPQHF.

The chain uses TRBV24-1 and TRBJ2-6, with TRBD2 identical over 14 bases. In germline, CDR1 is KGHDR, CDR2 SFDVKD. The CDR3 is 18 amino acids. V gave up 5 bases and J gave up 1 base; unmatched junction bases: 3. CDR3 coding DNA: TGTGCCACCAGTGTGGGACTAGCGGGGGAATCTGGGGCCAACGTCCTGACTTTC. Residues: CATSVGLAGESGANVLTF.

The chain has TRBV7-9 and TRBJ2-1; 11 bases line up with TRBD2. V gave up 1 base and J gave up 6 bases; unmatched junction bases: 2. The length of the CDR3 is 15 residues. Germline V gene data show CDR1 as SEHNR and CDR2 as FQNEAQ (reference sequence). The CDR3, as DNA: TGTGCCAGCAGCTTAGTAGCGGGAGGGGGCAATGAGCAGTTCTTC. Translating it yields CASSLVAGGGNEQFF.

This clonotype was counted at least ten times. The rearrangement links TRBV7-6 to TRBJ2-7; TRBD1 agrees at 9 bases. V was pared by 0 bases and J by 6 bases, with 3 bases of the junction left unmatched. The CDR3 is 14 amino acids. Germline-derived CDR1 and CDR2 are SGHVS and FNYEAQ. CDR3 sequence (DNA): TGTGCCAGCAGCTTAGCCTCGACAGGGGGCGAGCAGTACTTC. This sequence encodes CASSLASTGGEQYF. The full variable domain, rest sourced from reference TRBV7-6 and TRBJ2-7, is GAGVSQSPRYKVTKRGQDVALRCDPISGHVSLYWYRQALGQGPEFLTYFNYEAQQDKSGLPNDRFSAERPEGSISTLTIQRTEQRDSAMYRCASSLASTGGEQYFGPGTRLTVT.

This clonotype was detected a few times. V gene TRBV18 combines with J gene TRBJ1-2; D is unclear. CDR1 and CDR2 (germline): KGHSH, LQKENI. CDR3 length equals 13 residues. With 2 bases removed from V and 6 bases from J, the gap between germline ends came to 10 bases. The CDR3 loop reads CASSPVLGDGYTF. Here the CDR3 DNA reads TGTGCCAGCTCACCAGTACTGGGTGATGGCTACACCTTC. The full variable domain, with the rest looked up from reference TRBV18 and TRBJ1-2, is NAGVMQNPRHLVRRRGQEARLRCSPMKGHSHVYWYRQLPEEGLKFMVYLQKENIIDESGMPKERFSAEFPKEGPSILRIQQVVRGDSAAYFCASSPVLGDGYTFGSGTRLTVV.

This clonotype was observed a handful of times. The rearrangement uses TRBV12-3 or TRBV12-4 and TRBJ2-5; D is possibly TRBD1 or TRBD2 (5 bases each). The CDR3 extends over 16 amino acids. V was pared by 3 bases and J by 1 base, with 15 bases between. CDR3 in DNA: TGTGCCAGCAGTTTCGGACGAGGGGTCACCCAAGAGACCCAGTACTTC. Translation: CASSFGRGVTQETQYF.

This clonotype has a handful of counts. This chain connects TRBV3-1 to TRBJ2-7; 8 bases agree with TRBD1. Germline V gene data show CDR1 as LGHDT and CDR2 as YNNKEL (reference sequence). The CDR3 is 12 amino acids. The V gene end was trimmed by 4 bases and the J gene end by 6 bases; junction bases not matched to a gene: 2. The CDR3 nucleotides read TGTGCCAGCAGCCCGACAGGGGTCGAGCAGTACTTC. Protein product: CASSPTGVEQYF.

This clonotype was seen many times. The chain joins TRBV6-2 or TRBV6-3 to TRBJ2-7; D may be TRBD1 (6 bases). This CDR3 has 14 residues. V lost 5 bases, J lost 2 bases, and 13 bases lay in between. Germline V gene data show CDR1 as MNHEY and CDR2 as SVGEGT. CDR3 DNA: TGTGCCAGCAGTCCCCCGGCAGGGGCCTACGAGCAGTACTTC. Protein: CASSPPAGAYEQYF.

This chain joins TRBV5-1 and TRBJ2-7; 11 bases map to TRBD2. The ends lost 1 base at V and 6 bases at J; junction bases unmatched: 3. The germline CDR1 and CDR2 sequences are SGHRS and YFSETQ. This CDR3 region has 14 residues. CDR3 residues: CASSLKGLAVEQYF. The CDR3 region has the DNA TGCGCCAGCAGCTTGAAGGGACTAGCGGTCGAGCAGTACTTC.

The table lists this clonotype with a few counts. The chain recombines TRBV9 with TRBJ1-2; no firm D call. CDR1 and CDR2 (germline): SGDLS, YYNGEE. V shed 6 bases and J shed 0 bases, with 6 bases lying between them. The CDR3 has 12 amino acids. For the CDR3, the DNA is TGTGCCAGCACGGCAGCTAACTATGGCTACACCTTC. Translated, it gives CASTAANYGYTF.

This clonotype was seen repeatedly, ten times or more. The chain recombines TRBV11-2 with TRBJ1-1; 8 bases fit TRBD1. The germline V gene encodes CDR1 SGHAT and CDR2 FQNNGV. CDR3 length: 16 amino acids. The V segment lost 2 bases and the J segment 1 base; nucleotides outside the gene matches: 6. The DNA of the CDR3 is TGTGCCAGCAGCTTAAGCAGGGGGCGAGGGAACACTGAAGCTTTCTTT. It encodes CASSLSRGRGNTEAFF.